This TCR beta chain was profiled in a study of blood T cell repertoires in COVID-19 (dated by TCRdb to between 2020 and 2021). Notes on the research overall: The collaborator samples originated in the United States, Italy and Spain and spanned the acute and convalescent phases of COVID-19. The sample metadata nearly always contained a de-identified subject ID, COVID-19 status, age in years and sex. The samples were drawn from the first 160 participants of the ongoing ImmuneRACE study and from 1,254 subjects provided by 6 global collaborators. The material from the prospective study consisted of cDNA or gDNA derived from T cells, B-cell-depleted T cells, or PBMCs. Where HLA class I and class II types were available, the types were taken from metadata supplied by the sample provider, not from assay-based typing. The repertoires were released in a freely available public database meant as a resource for research on the immune response to SARS-CoV-2. Deeply sampled blood TCRbeta repertoires from subjects exposed to, actively infected with, or recovered from COVID-19 were included in the dataset.

TCRbeta CDR3 regions were amplified from genomic DNA using the immunoSEQ Assay, a bias-controlled multiplex PCR. In the authors' own workflow: Within the assay, amplification of reference gene primers was used to estimate how many nucleated cells each sample contained. To quantify the absolute abundance of each unique TCRbeta CDR3 rearrangement, sequence reads were collapsed and filtered. Productive Simpson clonality was computed per sample as the square root of Simpson's diversity index over productive rearrangements. Not all clones reach the TCRdb copy of this immuneACCESS table, which keeps in-frame sequences only. Checked studies attribute under half of the gap to unresolved V genes and leave the rest unexplained. The V and J calls and the clone size are those of that table, but D and trimming were determined from the DNA. This sample gives about 120,000 clones in total; 90% of them show up just once. The ten largest clones represent 3.8% of the sample.

This clone was counted between two and nine times. No antigen is known for it. No much larger clone exists at a distance of one base, and base qualities are not known. At one collaborating source in Seattle, patients were enrolled during active infection and were followed longitudinally through the course of disease. The collaborating institutions used their own protocols to collect whole blood in K2EDTA tubes. For TCRbeta analysis, collaborators shipped samples in one of three forms: frozen whole blood, isolated PBMCs, or DNA extracted from either of those sample types. General findings and caveats noted by the study authors: The amount of clinical and demographic metadata varied by source and participant and was provided uncurated.

The germline V gene encodes CDR1 SNHLY and CDR2 FYNNEI. The germline V and J ends show losses of 4 bases and 5 bases respectively, and no gene match explains 2 bases of the junction. The CDR3 has 14 amino acids, counting the end cysteine and phenylalanine. Kept here is only the CDR3 DNA, which spans 42 bases and is read in frame from base 1. The TCR sequence derives from a woman aged 55-69 years with COVID-19, enrolled during active disease. The chain is assembled from TRBV2 and TRBJ1-3, and TRBD1 aligns with 10 junction nucleotides. What was sequenced was peripheral blood. The nucleotide sequence reads as follows: TGTGCCAGCAGTGTGGGACAGGGGAGAAACACCATATATTTT. This yields the protein CASSVGQGRNTIYF.